The 12 T cell receptor beta chains presented below share a single source sample, sequenced in a study of identical twins. TCRdb re-derived calls from the 5' RACE reads in MiXCR, one entry per CDR3 protein. The sample has hundreds of thousands of distinct CDR3 sequences; 20% to 25% are singletons. These same data were also listed under a study on T cells expressing NK-cell markers.

The sequencing sample was made of PBMCs. These receptors came from a woman between 18 and 30 years old in good health.

This chain links TRBV7-9 with TRBJ2-7; 8 bases align to TRBD1. The V and J ends lost 4 bases and 9 bases, in that order; junction bases with no gene match: 8. Germline CDR1 SEHNR, CDR2 FQNEAQ (reference sequence). This CDR3 has 13 residues. CDR3 DNA: TGTGCCAGCAGCTCAGGACAGGGTTGGGTGCAGTACTTC. Amino acids: CASSSGQGWVQYF.

This clonotype was counted at least ten times. This sequence joins TRBV7-9 and TRBJ2-5; a possible D gene is TRBD1 (6 bases). V gave up 1 base and J gave up 3 bases, with 15 bases separating them. Germline lookup yields CDR1 SEHNR and CDR2 FQNEAQ (reference sequence). This CDR3 is 16 amino acids long. CDR3 in DNA: TGTGCCAGCAGCTTAGATAGGGGGTATGCCGAAGAGACCCAGTACTTC. Residues: CASSLDRGYAEETQYF.

This clonotype was seen only a few times. The chain links TRBV20-1 to TRBJ1-2, with D perhaps matching TRBD1 (6 bases). The CDR3 totals 16 residues. Germline V lookup: CDR1 DFQATT, CDR2 SNEGSKA (reference sequence). V dropped 1 base and J dropped 2 bases, with 17 bases sitting between them. The CDR3 sequence is CSARARGANSNYGYTF. In nucleotides, the CDR3 is TGCAGTGCTAGAGCGCGGGGGGCGAATTCCAACTATGGCTACACCTTC.

The V and J genes are TRBV3-1 and TRBJ1-2, with D perhaps TRBD1 (5 bases). Germline CDR1 is LGHDT and CDR2 is YNNKEL (reference sequence). The CDR3 sequence is 14 residues long. V lost 2 bases, J lost 2 bases, and 9 bases lay in between. The DNA of the CDR3 is TGTGCCAGCAGCCAACGGGGCGGAAACTATGGCTACACCTTC. Translated, it gives CASSQRGGNYGYTF.

In its sample, this clonotype was seen once. The J gene is TRBJ2-2, the V gene TRBV4-2; 8 positions agree with TRBD2. V lost 0 bases to trimming and J lost 6 bases; unmatched junction nucleotides: 15. Germline V lookup: CDR1 LGHNA, CDR2 YNFKEQ. This CDR3 spans 19 amino acids. The CDR3 is CASSQDSYVYGGASGELFF. In DNA, the CDR3 is TGTGCCAGCAGCCAAGATTCTTATGTTTACGGGGGGGCTTCCGGGGAGCTGTTTTTT.

This clonotype was counted at least ten times. The V call is TRBV12-3 or TRBV12-4, the J call TRBJ1-1, with a possible D match to TRBD1 (5 bases). The V gene lost 7 bases and the J gene lost 9 bases, with 18 bases spanning the gap. The CDR3 has 13 amino acids. CDR3 DNA: TGTGCCAGCACCAAATGGGGCGCAGTCCAAGCTTTCTTT. Translation: CASTKWGAVQAFF.

This chain links TRBV5-4 with TRBJ2-2; D unresolved. The CDR3 spans 15 residues. CDR1 is SGHNT, CDR2 YYREEE, per germline (reference sequence). V lost 0 bases to trimming and J lost 2 bases, with 8 bases between them. The CDR3 sequence is CASSLGSLNTGELFF. Here the CDR3 DNA reads TGTGCCAGCAGCTTGGGTAGTCTTAACACCGGGGAGCTGTTTTTT.

The rearrangement links TRBV29-1 to TRBJ2-1, with TRBD2 matching over 11 bases. With 6 bases clipped from V and 8 bases from J, the junction kept 12 bases outside the gene matches. The CDR3 extends over 15 amino acids. Germline lookup yields CDR1 SQVTM and CDR2 ANQGSEA. The CDR3 loop is CSVGLAAGNRDEQFF. Here the CDR3 DNA reads TGCAGCGTGGGACTAGCGGCCGGTAACCGGGATGAGCAGTTCTTC.

There are a few counts of this clonotype. V and J are TRBV12-3 or TRBV12-4 and TRBJ2-7; 15 bases fit TRBD2. Germline trimming cut 5 bases from V and 5 bases from J; bases unmatched to any gene: 4. This CDR3 has 15 residues. CDR3 in amino acids: CASSTGTSGRNEQYF. The CDR3 DNA reads as TGTGCCAGCAGTACCGGGACTAGCGGGAGGAACGAGCAGTACTTC.

V gene TRBV3-2 combines with J gene TRBJ1-5; the listed D gene, TRBD1, was not tested against the DNA. TRBV3-2 is given as a pseudogene. The length of the CDR3 is 15 residues. The CDR3 region has the DNA TGTGCCTGCAGCAGCGGGACAGCTTTTTATCAGCCCCAGCATTTT. It codes for CACSSGTAFYQPQHF.

A few counts support this clonotype. J is TRBJ2-7 and V is TRBV9; unclear D gene. Deletions cut 4 bases from V and 5 bases from J, with 13 bases between. Germline CDR1 is SGDLS and CDR2 is YYNGEE. The CDR3 is made up of 13 amino acids. This chain's CDR3 is CASSPTVGHEQYF. CDR3 in DNA: TGTGCCAGCAGCCCCACAGTTGGCCACGAGCAGTACTTC.

This clonotype was seen only a few times. The J gene is TRBJ2-7, the V gene TRBV6-1; 9 bases line up with TRBD2. The CDR3 spans 16 residues. Trimming cost V 5 bases and J 4 bases; bases outside gene matches: 12. Germline CDR1 MNHNS, CDR2 SASEGT. The CDR3 DNA reads TGTGCCAGCAGTACCCTAGCGGGGCGTCTCCGTTACGAGCAGTACTTC. It encodes CASSTLAGRLRYEQYF.